One sample yielded the 26 T cell receptor beta chains listed below, sequenced in a study of blood T cell repertoires in COVID-19. Method: immunoSEQ multiplex PCR; TCRdb's copy keeps in-frame clones and lacks some. Of 65,000 to 95,000 clones detected, approximately 90% appear once; the ten largest clones hold 7% to 10%. The sample comprised peripheral blood. The receptors stem from a man aged 25-45 years with acute or convalescent COVID-19.

This sequence joins TRBV5-6 and TRBJ2-5; D unresolved. CDR3 length: 13 residues. Germline V gene lookup returns CDR1 SGHDT and CDR2 YYEEEE. Deletions cut 1 base from V and 4 bases from J, with 8 bases between. CDR3 in DNA: TGTGCCAGCAGCTTGCGAGGTCTAGAGACCCAGTACTTC. Amino acids: CASSLRGLETQYF. The full variable domain, in which reference TRBV5-6 and TRBJ2-5 provide the parts outside the CDR3, is DAGVTQSPTHLIKTRGQQVTLRCSPKSGHDTVSWYQQALGQGPQFIFQYYEEEERQRGNFPDRFSGHQFPNYSSELNVNALLLGDSALYLCASSLRGLETQYFGPGTRLLVL.

The chain uses TRBV10-3 and TRBJ1-3; D is ambiguous. Germline CDR1 ENHRY, CDR2 SYGVKD. This CDR3 comprises 13 residues. V was clipped by 8 bases and J by 0 bases, with 8 bases between them. The CDR3 region is CAIRANSGNTIYF. CDR3 coding DNA: TGTGCCATCCGAGCGAACTCTGGAAACACCATATATTTT.

CDR3 loop: CAWSNSGRFYEQYF. CDR3 DNA: TGTGCCTGGTCAAATAGCGGGAGATTCTACGAGCAGTACTTC. The chain recombines TRBV30 with TRBJ2-7; 9 bases are a match to TRBD2. V shed 5 bases and J 3 bases; nucleotides not matched to a gene: 8. CDR3 size: 14 residues. CDR1 is GTSNPN and CDR2 is SVGIG in the germline V gene (reference sequence).

This clone was detected a few times. The chain links TRBV7-9 to TRBJ1-5, with TRBD1 matching over 7 bases. CDR1 SEHNR and CDR2 FQNEAQ come from the germline V gene (reference sequence). The CDR3 consists of 14 residues. V lost 5 bases and J lost 1; bases outside the gene matches: 2. CDR3 coding DNA: TGTGCCAGCAGCAGGACAGGAAGCAATCAGCCCCAGCATTTT. This translates into CASSRTGSNQPQHF.

The chain is built from TRBV7-9 and TRBJ2-3, with 7 bases identical to TRBD1. Per germline, CDR1 SEHNR and CDR2 FQNEAQ (reference sequence). This CDR3 is built from 14 residues. The V gene end was trimmed by 7 bases and the J gene end by 1 base; junction bases not matched to a gene: 5. CDR3 residues: CASNEQGRTDTQYF. In DNA, the CDR3 is TGTGCCAGCAACGAACAGGGGCGCACAGATACGCAGTATTTT.

This chain uses TRBV3-1 (or the pseudogene TRBV3-2) with TRBJ2-3; TRBD1 is a possible D gene (5 bases). Germline CDR1 is LGHDT and CDR2 is YNNKEL (reference sequence). Trimming left V 1 base short and J 0 bases short, with 14 bases between. The CDR3 consists of 17 residues. In nucleotides, the CDR3 is TGTGCCAGCAGCCAAGTGACAGTCCGAGCTAGCACAGATACGCAGTATTTT. Protein: CASSQVTVRASTDTQYF.

The chain is built from TRBV30 and TRBJ2-1; a possible D gene is TRBD2 (6 bases). CDR1 is GTSNPN and CDR2 is SVGIG in the germline V gene (reference sequence). The CDR3 sequence is 14 residues long. V was cut by 1 base and J by 6 bases, with 13 bases left in between. CDR3 bases: TGTGCCTGGAGTGCCGGGACTGGCACCAATGAGCAGTTCTTC. Its translation: CAWSAGTGTNEQFF.

The chain employs TRBV28 and TRBJ2-5, with 7 bases identical to TRBD2. Trimming cost V 3 bases and J 1 base; bases outside gene matches: 8. Germline loops: CDR1 MDHEN, CDR2 SYDVKM. The CDR3 runs 16 residues. The CDR3 region has the DNA TGTGCCAGCAGTTTTCGCCTAGCGGCACCCCAAGAGACCCAGTACTTC. This codes for CASSFRLAAPQETQYF.

This sequence joins TRBV14 and TRBJ1-2; TRBD1 might be the D (6 bases). V shed 1 base and J shed 5 bases, with 11 bases lying between them. Per germline, CDR1 SGHDN and CDR2 FVKESK. This CDR3 has 14 amino acids. CDR3 sequence (DNA): TGTGCCAGCAGCCAAGCCTGGGACAAATATGGCTACACCTTC. Translation gives CASSQAWDKYGYTF.

The chain uses TRBV30 and TRBJ2-1; D is unclear. This CDR3 contains 13 residues. Trimming pared 0 bases from V and 9 bases from J, leaving 12 bases between. Germline-derived CDR1 and CDR2 are GTSNPN and SVGIG (reference sequence). As DNA, the CDR3 is TGTGCCTGGAGTGTCGAGTTTGAGGCTGAGCAGTTCTTC. This gives the protein CAWSVEFEAEQFF.

The chain uses TRBV3-1 (or the pseudogene TRBV3-2) and TRBJ2-1; 12 bases are shared with TRBD2. The CDR3 length is 18 residues. The germline V gene has CDR1 LGHDT and CDR2 YNNKEL (reference sequence). V dropped 0 bases and J dropped 7; count of bases not matched to a gene: 10. The CDR3 region has the DNA TGTGCCAGCAGCCAAGATCTGGGAGTAGGACTAGCGGGAAATGAGCAGTTCTTC. Translating gives CASSQDLGVGLAGNEQFF.

The gene calls are TRBV4-1 and TRBJ2-1; TRBD1 agrees at 8 bases. The junction had 10 bases not matched to a gene; V was cut back by 4 bases and J by 8 bases. The CDR3 length is 15 residues. Per germline, CDR1 MGHRA and CDR2 YSYEKL. The CDR3 coding sequence is TGCGCCAGCAGCCTACCGGGACAGGTACCCCATGAGCAGTTCTTC. Its translation is CASSLPGQVPHEQFF.

J is TRBJ2-1 and V is TRBV9; possible D gene TRBD1, 6 bases. Trimming removed 1 base from V and 6 bases from J, with 14 bases in between. Germline values: CDR1 SGDLS, CDR2 YYNGEE. The CDR3 has 15 residues. The CDR3 coding sequence is TGTGCCAGCAGCGTAATGACAGGACCAATCAATGAGCAGTTCTTC. This gives the protein CASSVMTGPINEQFF.

The chain has TRBV9 and TRBJ2-1; 8 nucleotides line up with TRBD2. CDR3 length equals 14 residues. The V segment lost 0 bases and the J segment 12 bases; nucleotides outside the gene matches: 8. CDR1 and CDR2 (germline): SGDLS, YYNGEE. CDR3 sequence: CASSVDPGRAGQFF. The CDR3 DNA is TGTGCCAGCAGCGTAGATCCCGGGAGGGCCGGGCAGTTCTTC.

CDR3 DNA sequence: TGTGCCAGCAGTTACTCGACAGGTAATGAGCAGTTCTTC. It codes for CASSYSTGNEQFF. V is TRBV6-5 and J is TRBJ2-1; weak D call: TRBD1 (6 bases). Germline values: CDR1 MNHEY, CDR2 SVGAGI. The CDR3 runs 13 residues. V was clipped by 0 bases and J by 7 bases, with 7 bases between them.

The rearrangement links TRBV6-5 to TRBJ2-3, with a tentative D call TRBD2 (6 bases). The CDR3 is 13 residues long. Germline loops: CDR1 MNHEY, CDR2 SVGAGI. V lost 5 bases and J 4 bases, leaving 10 bases between the germline ends. The CDR3 sequence is CASSRLVADTQYF. CDR3 DNA sequence: TGTGCCAGCAGTAGACTAGTGGCAGATACGCAGTATTTT.

In its sample, this clone ranks as medium-sized. The rearrangement uses TRBV6-5 and TRBJ1-4; no definite D call. Trimming took off 6 bases at V and 1 base at J, with 9 bases between the two ends. Germline CDR1 is MNHEY and CDR2 is SVGAGI. The length of the CDR3 is 14 residues. The CDR3 sequence is CASRPGGTNEKLFF. CDR3 DNA sequence: TGTGCCAGCAGGCCAGGAGGAACTAATGAAAAACTGTTTTTT.

The chain is built from TRBV6-6 and TRBJ2-1; the match to TRBD2 covers 9 bases. Germline V CDR1 and CDR2: MNHNY, SVGAGI (reference sequence). The length of the CDR3 is 16 residues. J was trimmed by 6 bases and V by 2 bases; bases with no gene match: 8. This CDR3 reads CASSYGSGTSPNEQFF. The CDR3 DNA is TGTGCCAGCAGTTACGGTTCCGGGACTAGCCCCAATGAGCAGTTCTTC.

CDR3 coding DNA: TGTGCCAGCAGCGTAGGAGGAGGCGGGAACACTGAAGCTTTCTTT. As protein: CASSVGGGGNTEAFF. V is TRBV9 and J is TRBJ1-1; D remains ambiguous. This CDR3 is 15 amino acids long. The V end was cut by 0 bases, the J end by 1 base, with 10 bases between. Germline lookup yields CDR1 SGDLS and CDR2 YYNGEE.

The rearrangement links TRBV5-1 to TRBJ2-5; TRBD2 matches 8 bases. The ends lost 2 bases at V and 0 bases at J; junction bases unmatched: 6. The CDR3 has 16 residues. The germline gives CDR1 SGHRS, CDR2 YFSETQ. Here the CDR3 reads CASSFTSGVYQETQYF. Written as DNA, the CDR3 is TGCGCCAGCAGCTTTACTAGCGGTGTGTACCAAGAGACCCAGTACTTC.

About this clone itself: A junction end diverges from the germline sequence, so it may reflect a read error. The V call is TRBV2, the J call TRBJ2-7; 11 bases align to TRBD2. The length of the CDR3 is 15 residues. In germline, CDR1 is SNHLY, CDR2 FYNNEI. This CDR3 reads CASIILAGGPYGQYF. The DNA of the CDR3 is TGTGCCAGCATTATCCTAGCGGGAGGTCCCTACGGGCAGTACTTC. The entire variable domain, with the rest obtained from reference TRBV2 and TRBJ2-7, is as follows: EPEVTQTPSHQVTQMGQEVILRCVPISNHLYFYWYRQILGQKVEFLVSFYNNEISEKSEIFDDQFSVERPDGSNFTLKIRSTKLEDSAMYFCASIILAGGPYGQYFGPGTRLTVT.

The chain uses TRBV19 and TRBJ1-3; D gene uncertain. The V gene's germline CDR1 is LNHDA and CDR2 SQIVND (reference sequence). This CDR3 spans 11 amino acids. Trimming cost V 3 bases and J 9 bases, with 6 bases left between them. CDR3 DNA: TGTGCCAGTAGTATCCTAGGCACCATATATTTT. This translates into CASSILGTIYF.

This chain connects TRBV27 to TRBJ1-4, with 7 nucleotides matching TRBD1. Losses at the gene ends were 6 bases for V and 8 bases for J; bases not matched to a gene: 3. The CDR3 consists of 12 residues. Germline V gives CDR1 MNHEY, CDR2 SMNVEV (reference sequence). Here the CDR3 DNA reads TGTGCCAGCAGACGGACAGGAGAAAAACTGTTTTTT. Protein: CASRRTGEKLFF.

This clone was observed a few times. The junction and the germline gene differ at one end; a read error may be behind it. The CDR3 loop is CASGLGSSYEQYF. For the CDR3, the DNA is TGTGCCAGCGGTTTGGGGAGCTCCTACGAGCAGTACTTC. The chain carries TRBV28 and TRBJ2-7; D perhaps matches TRBD2 (5 bases). Germline V lookup: CDR1 MDHEN, CDR2 SYDVKM. The CDR3 is made up of 13 amino acids.

The chain is built from TRBV7-2 and TRBJ1-1; the D is unclear. The CDR3 loop spans 14 amino acids. V was shortened by 3 bases and J by 3 bases, with 11 bases between the two germline ends. CDR1 is SGHTA and CDR2 is FQGNSA in the germline V gene. The CDR3: CASSFPGLDTEAFF. In DNA form, the CDR3 reads TGTGCCAGCAGCTTCCCGGGGTTGGACACTGAAGCTTTCTTT. Combining the CDR3 with reference TRBV7-2 and TRBJ1-1 gives the whole variable domain GAGVSQSPSNKVTEKGKDVELRCDPISGHTALYWYRQSLGQGLEFLIYFQGNSAPDKSGLPSDRFSAERTGGSVSTLTIQRTQQEDSAVYLCASSFPGLDTEAFFGQGTRLTVV.

V usage is TRBV9 and J usage is TRBJ2-2, with TRBD2 identical over 13 bases. The CDR3 contains 17 residues. Germline CDR1 and CDR2: SGDLS and YYNGEE. The J segment lost 4 bases and the V segment lost 5 bases, leaving 8 bases of the junction unmatched. CDR3 sequence reads: CASRRGLAGERTGELFF. The DNA of the CDR3 is TGTGCCAGCAGAAGAGGACTAGCGGGAGAGCGCACCGGGGAGCTGTTTTTT.